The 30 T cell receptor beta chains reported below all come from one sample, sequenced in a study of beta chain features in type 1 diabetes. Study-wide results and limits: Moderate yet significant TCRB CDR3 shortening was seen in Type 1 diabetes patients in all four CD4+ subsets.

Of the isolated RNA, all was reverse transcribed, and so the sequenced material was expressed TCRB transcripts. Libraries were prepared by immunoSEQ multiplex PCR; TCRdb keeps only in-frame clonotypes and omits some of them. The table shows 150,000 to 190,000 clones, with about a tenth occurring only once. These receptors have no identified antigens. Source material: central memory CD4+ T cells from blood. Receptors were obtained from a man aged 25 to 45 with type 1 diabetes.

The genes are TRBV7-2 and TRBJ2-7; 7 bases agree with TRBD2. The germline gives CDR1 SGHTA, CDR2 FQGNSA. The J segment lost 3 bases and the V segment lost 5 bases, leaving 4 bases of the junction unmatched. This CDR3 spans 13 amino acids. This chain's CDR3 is CASSRDYFYEQYF. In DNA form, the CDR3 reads TGTGCCAGCAGCCGGGACTATTTCTACGAGCAGTACTTC.

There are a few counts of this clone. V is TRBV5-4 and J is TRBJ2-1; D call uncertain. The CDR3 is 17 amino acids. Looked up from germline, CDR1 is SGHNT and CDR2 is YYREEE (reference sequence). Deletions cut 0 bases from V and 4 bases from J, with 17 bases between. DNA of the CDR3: TGTGCCAGCAGCTTGGCCCAAGATGCAGCGCTTTACAATGAGCAGTTCTTC. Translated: CASSLAQDAALYNEQFF.

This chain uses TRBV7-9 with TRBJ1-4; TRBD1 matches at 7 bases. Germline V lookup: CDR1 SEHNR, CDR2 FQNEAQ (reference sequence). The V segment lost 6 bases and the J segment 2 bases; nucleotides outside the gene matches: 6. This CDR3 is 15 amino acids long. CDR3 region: CASRPNRGTNEKLFF. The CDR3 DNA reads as TGTGCCAGCAGGCCTAACAGGGGTACTAATGAAAAACTGTTTTTT.

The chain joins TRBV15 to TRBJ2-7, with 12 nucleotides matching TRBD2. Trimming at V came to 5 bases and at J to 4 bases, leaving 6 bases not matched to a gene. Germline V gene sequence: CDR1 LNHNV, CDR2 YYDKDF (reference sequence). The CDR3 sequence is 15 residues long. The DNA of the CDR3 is TGTGCCACCAGCTTGACTAGCGGGAGCCAGTACGAGCAGTACTTC. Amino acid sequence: CATSLTSGSQYEQYF.

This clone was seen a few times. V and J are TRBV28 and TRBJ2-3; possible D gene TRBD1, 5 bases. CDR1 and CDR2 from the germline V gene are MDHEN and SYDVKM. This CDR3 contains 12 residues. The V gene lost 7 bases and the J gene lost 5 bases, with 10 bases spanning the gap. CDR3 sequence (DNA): TGTGCCAGCAAGGGGCGAGTAGATACGCAGTATTTT. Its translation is CASKGRVDTQYF.

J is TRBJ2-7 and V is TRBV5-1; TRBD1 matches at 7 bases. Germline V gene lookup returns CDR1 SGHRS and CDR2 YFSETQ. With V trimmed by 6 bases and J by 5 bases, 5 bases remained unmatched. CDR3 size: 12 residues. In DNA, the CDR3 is TGCGCCAGCACCGACAGGGCCCACGAGCAGTACTTC. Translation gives CASTDRAHEQYF. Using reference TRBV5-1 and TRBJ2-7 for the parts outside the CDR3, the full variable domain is KAGVTQTPRYLIKTRGQQVTLSCSPISGHRSVSWYQQTPGQGLQFLFEYFSETQRNKGNFPGRFSGRQFSNSRSEMNVSTLELGDSALYLCASTDRAHEQYFGPGTRLTVT.

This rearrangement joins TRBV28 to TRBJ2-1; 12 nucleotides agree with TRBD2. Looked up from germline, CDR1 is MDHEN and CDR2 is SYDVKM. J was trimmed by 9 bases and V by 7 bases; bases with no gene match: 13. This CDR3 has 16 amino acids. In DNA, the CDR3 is TGTGCCAGCACCTCCTCTAGCGGGAGGGCCATTAGTGAGCAGTTCTTC. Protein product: CASTSSSGRAISEQFF.

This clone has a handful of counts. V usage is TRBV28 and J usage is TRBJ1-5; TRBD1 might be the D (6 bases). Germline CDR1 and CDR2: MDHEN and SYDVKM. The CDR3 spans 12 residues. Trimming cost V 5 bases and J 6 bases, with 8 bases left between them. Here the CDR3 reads CASSAQGQPQHF. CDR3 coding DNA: TGTGCCAGCAGTGCACAGGGTCAGCCCCAGCATTTT.

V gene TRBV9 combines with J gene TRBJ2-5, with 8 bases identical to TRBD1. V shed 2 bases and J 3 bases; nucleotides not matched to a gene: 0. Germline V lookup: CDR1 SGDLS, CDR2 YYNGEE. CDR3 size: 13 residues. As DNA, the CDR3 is TGTGCCAGCAGCGTGGACAGGGAAGAGACCCAGTACTTC. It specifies CASSVDREETQYF.

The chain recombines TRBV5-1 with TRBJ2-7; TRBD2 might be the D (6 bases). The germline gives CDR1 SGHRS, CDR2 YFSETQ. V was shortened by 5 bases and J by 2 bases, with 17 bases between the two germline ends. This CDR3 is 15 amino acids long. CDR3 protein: CASRQGTAGTYEQYF. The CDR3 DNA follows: TGCGCCAGCAGGCAAGGGACCGCGGGAACCTACGAGCAGTACTTC. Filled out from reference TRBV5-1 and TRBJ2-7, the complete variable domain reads KAGVTQTPRYLIKTRGQQVTLSCSPISGHRSVSWYQQTPGQGLQFLFEYFSETQRNKGNFPGRFSGRQFSNSRSEMNVSTLELGDSALYLCASRQGTAGTYEQYFGPGTRLTVT.

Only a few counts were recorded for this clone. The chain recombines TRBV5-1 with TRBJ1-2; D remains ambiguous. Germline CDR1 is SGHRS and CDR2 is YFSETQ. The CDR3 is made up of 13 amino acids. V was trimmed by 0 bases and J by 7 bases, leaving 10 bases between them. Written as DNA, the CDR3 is TGCGCCAGCAGCTTGGAAGACCAGGCTGGCTACACCTTC. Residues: CASSLEDQAGYTF.

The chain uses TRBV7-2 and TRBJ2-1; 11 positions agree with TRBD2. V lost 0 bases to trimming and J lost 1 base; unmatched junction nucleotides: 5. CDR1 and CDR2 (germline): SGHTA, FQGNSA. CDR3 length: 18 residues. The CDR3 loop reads CASSLASGRASSYNEQFF. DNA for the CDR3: TGTGCCAGCAGCTTAGCTAGCGGGAGGGCCTCATCCTACAATGAGCAGTTCTTC.

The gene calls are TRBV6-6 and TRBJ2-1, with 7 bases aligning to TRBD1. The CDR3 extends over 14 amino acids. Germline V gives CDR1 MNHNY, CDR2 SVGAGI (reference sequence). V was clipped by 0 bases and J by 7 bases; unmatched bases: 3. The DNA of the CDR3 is TGTGCCAGCAGTTACTCCAGGGACAGAAATGAGCAGTTCTTC. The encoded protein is CASSYSRDRNEQFF.

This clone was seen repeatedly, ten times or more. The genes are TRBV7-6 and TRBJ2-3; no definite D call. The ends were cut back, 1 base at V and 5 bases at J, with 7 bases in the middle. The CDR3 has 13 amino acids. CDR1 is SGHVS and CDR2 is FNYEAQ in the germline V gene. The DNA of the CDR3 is TGTGCCAGCAGCTTAGGTCTTGTAGATACGCAGTATTTT. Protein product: CASSLGLVDTQYF.

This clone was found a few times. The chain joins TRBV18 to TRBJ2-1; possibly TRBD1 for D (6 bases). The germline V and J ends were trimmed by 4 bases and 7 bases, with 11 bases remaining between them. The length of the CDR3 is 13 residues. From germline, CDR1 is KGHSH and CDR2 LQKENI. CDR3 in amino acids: CASSREGGNEQFF. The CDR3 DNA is TGTGCCAGCTCACGGGAAGGGGGAAATGAGCAGTTCTTC.

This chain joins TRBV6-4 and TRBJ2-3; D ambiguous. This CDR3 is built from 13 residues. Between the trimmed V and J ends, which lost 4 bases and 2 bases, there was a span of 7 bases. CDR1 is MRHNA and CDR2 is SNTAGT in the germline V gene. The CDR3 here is CASSASNTDTQYF. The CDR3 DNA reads TGTGCCAGCAGTGCTAGTAACACAGATACGCAGTATTTT.

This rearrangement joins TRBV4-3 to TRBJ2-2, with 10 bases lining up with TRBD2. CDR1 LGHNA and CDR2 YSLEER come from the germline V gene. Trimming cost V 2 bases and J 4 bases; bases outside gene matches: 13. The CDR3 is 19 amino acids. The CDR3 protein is CASSQSTSGWGPGTGELFF. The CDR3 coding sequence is TGCGCCAGCAGCCAATCGACTAGCGGGTGGGGCCCGGGCACCGGGGAGCTGTTTTTT.

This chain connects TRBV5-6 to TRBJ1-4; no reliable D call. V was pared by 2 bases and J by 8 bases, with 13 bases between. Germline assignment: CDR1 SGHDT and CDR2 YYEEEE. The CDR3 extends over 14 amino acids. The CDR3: CASSLPGSDEKLFF. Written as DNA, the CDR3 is TGTGCCAGCAGCTTACCGGGATCGGACGAAAAACTGTTTTTT.

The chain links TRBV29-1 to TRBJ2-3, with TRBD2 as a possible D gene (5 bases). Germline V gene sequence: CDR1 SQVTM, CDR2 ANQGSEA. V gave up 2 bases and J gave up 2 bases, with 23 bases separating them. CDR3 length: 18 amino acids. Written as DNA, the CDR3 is TGCAGCGTTGAAAGAGGAGGCGCTAGCCTTACGATCACAGATACGCAGTATTTT. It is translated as CSVERGGASLTITDTQYF.

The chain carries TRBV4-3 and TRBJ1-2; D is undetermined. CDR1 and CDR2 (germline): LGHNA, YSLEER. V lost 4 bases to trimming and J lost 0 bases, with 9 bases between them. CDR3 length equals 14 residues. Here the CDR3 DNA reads TGCGCCAGCAGCCCCCGACAAGCTAACTATGGCTACACCTTC. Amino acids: CASSPRQANYGYTF.

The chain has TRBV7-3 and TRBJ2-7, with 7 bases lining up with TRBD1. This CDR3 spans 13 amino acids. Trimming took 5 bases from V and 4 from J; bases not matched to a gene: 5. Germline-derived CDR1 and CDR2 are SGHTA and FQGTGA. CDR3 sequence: CASSRVQGYEQYF. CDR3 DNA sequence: TGTGCCAGCAGCCGAGTACAGGGGTACGAGCAGTACTTC.

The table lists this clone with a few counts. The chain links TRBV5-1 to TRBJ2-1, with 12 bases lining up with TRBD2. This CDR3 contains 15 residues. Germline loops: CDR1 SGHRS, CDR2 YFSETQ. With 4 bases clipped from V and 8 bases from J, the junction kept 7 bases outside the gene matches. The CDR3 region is CASSPAGLAGYEQFF. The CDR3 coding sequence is TGCGCCAGCAGCCCGGCAGGACTAGCGGGATATGAGCAGTTCTTC.

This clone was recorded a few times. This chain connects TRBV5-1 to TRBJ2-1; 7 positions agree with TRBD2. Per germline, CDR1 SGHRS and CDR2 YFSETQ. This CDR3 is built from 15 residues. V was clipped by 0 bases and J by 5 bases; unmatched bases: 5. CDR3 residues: CASSLDVAGNNEQFF. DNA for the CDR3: TGCGCCAGCAGCTTGGATGTAGCGGGTAACAATGAGCAGTTCTTC.

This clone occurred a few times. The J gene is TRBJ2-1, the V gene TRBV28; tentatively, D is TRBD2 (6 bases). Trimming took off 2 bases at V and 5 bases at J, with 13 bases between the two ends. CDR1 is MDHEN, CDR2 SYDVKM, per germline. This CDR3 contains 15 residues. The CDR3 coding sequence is TGTGCCAGCAGTTTAGATCCGGGAGCCGACAATGAGCAGTTCTTC. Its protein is CASSLDPGADNEQFF.

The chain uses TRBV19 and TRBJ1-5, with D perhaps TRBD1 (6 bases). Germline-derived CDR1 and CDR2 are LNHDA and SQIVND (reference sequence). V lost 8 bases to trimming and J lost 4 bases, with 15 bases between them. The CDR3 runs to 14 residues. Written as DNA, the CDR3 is TGTGCCAGTTGGACAGAAATAAAAAATCAGCCCCAGCATTTT. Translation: CASWTEIKNQPQHF.

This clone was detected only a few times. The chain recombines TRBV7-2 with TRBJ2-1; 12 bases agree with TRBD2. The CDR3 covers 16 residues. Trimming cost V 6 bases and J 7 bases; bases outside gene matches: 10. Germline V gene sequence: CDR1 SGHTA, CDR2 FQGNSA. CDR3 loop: CASRPRTSGTINEQFF. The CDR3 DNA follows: TGTGCCAGCAGGCCCAGGACTAGCGGGACTATTAATGAGCAGTTCTTC.

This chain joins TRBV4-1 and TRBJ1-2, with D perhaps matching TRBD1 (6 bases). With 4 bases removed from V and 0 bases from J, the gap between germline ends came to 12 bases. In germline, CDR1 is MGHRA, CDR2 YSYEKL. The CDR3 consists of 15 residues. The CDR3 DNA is TGCGCCAGCAGCCGAACGACAGGAGCTAACTATGGCTACACCTTC. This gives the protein CASSRTTGANYGYTF.

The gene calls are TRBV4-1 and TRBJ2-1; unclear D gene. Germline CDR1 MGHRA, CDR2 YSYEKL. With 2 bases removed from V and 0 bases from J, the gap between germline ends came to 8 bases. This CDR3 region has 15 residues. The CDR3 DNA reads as TGCGCCAGCAGCCAACCCGGCGGCTCCTACAATGAGCAGTTCTTC. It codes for CASSQPGGSYNEQFF.

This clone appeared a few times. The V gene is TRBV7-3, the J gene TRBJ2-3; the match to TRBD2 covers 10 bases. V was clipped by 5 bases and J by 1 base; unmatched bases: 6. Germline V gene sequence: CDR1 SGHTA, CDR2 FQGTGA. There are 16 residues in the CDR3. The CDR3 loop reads CASSPGSGRRTDTQYF. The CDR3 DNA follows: TGTGCCAGCAGCCCTGGTAGCGGGAGGCGCACAGATACGCAGTATTTT.

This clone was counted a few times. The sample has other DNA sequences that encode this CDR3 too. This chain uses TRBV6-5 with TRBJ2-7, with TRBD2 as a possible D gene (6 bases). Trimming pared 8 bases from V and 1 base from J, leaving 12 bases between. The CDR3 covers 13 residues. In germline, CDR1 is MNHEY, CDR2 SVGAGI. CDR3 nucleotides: TGTGCCAGCCGCGCGGGGCTGTCCTACGAGCAGTACTTC. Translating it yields CASRAGLSYEQYF.